These 27 T cell receptor beta chains came from one sample sequenced in a study of shared clonotypes between healthy human individuals. TCRdb's table, derived via immunoSEQ multiplex PCR, lists solely in-frame clones and lacks some. The table has about 510,000 clones, 60% to 80% seen once. The sequenced sample was PBMCs. The receptors were sampled from a woman in her thirties or forties in good health. Some clones in this sample may be carry-over from other donors' samples.

This chain links TRBV19 with TRBJ1-1; D perhaps matches TRBD1 (6 bases). Germline lookup yields CDR1 LNHDA and CDR2 SQIVND (reference sequence). V dropped 6 bases and J dropped 0 bases, with 20 bases sitting between them. The CDR3 contains 17 residues. The DNA of the CDR3 is TGTGCCAGTAGCCCCGTTTTTCGACAGGTACTGAACACTGAAGCTTTCTTT. Translation gives CASSPVFRQVLNTEAFF.

This chain joins TRBV27 and TRBJ1-2; a weak D match, TRBD1 (5 bases). V was clipped by 2 bases and J by 4 bases, with 14 bases between them. The CDR3 is 15 residues long. Germline V CDR1 and CDR2: MNHEY, SMNVEV (reference sequence). This CDR3 reads CASSLGQPWTYGYTF. The DNA for the CDR3 is TGTGCCAGCAGTTTAGGACAACCCTGGACCTATGGCTACACCTTC.

The chain employs TRBV10-2 and TRBJ2-7; D is undetermined. Germline V CDR1 and CDR2: WSHSY, SAAADI. This CDR3 is built from 12 residues. The V end lost 6 bases, the J end lost 2 bases, and 8 bases lay between the germline ends. The DNA for the CDR3 is TGCGCCAGCAGCGACCCCCCCTACGAGCAGTACTTC. As protein: CASSDPPYEQYF.

CDR3 DNA sequence: TGTGCCAGCAGTCGCGCCATAGAATCCTACAATGAGCAGTTCTTC. Translation: CASSRAIESYNEQFF. The chain is built from TRBV6-5 and TRBJ2-1; D remains ambiguous. CDR1 and CDR2 from the germline V gene are MNHEY and SVGAGI. V was clipped by 5 bases and J by 1 base, with 12 bases between them. The CDR3 length is 15 residues.

This chain connects TRBV19 to TRBJ1-5; D possibly corresponds to TRBD1 (6 bases). CDR3 size: 14 residues. CDR1 and CDR2 from the germline V gene are LNHDA and SQIVND (reference sequence). The germline V and J ends were trimmed by 7 bases and 7 bases, with 17 bases remaining between them. The CDR3: CASTYRGAGQPQHF. DNA of the CDR3: TGTGCCAGTACCTACCGGGGGGCAGGGCAGCCCCAGCATTTT.

As for this clone: Within the sample, other DNA sequences also encode this same CDR3. The chain couples TRBV11-3 to TRBJ1-1; D is unclear. CDR3 length: 14 amino acids. V was cut by 1 base and J by 2 bases, with 8 bases left in between. Germline V gene data show CDR1 as SGHNT and CDR2 as YENEEA. CDR3 loop: CASSLGRGNTEAFF. As DNA, the CDR3 is TGTGCCAGCAGCTTAGGGCGGGGTAACACTGAAGCTTTCTTT.

This rearrangement joins TRBV5-1 to TRBJ2-2; D perhaps matches TRBD1 (6 bases). The length of the CDR3 is 14 residues. Germline CDR1 and CDR2: SGHRS and YFSETQ. Between the trimmed V and J ends, which lost 4 bases and 4 bases, there was a span of 11 bases. The CDR3 nucleotides are TGCGCCAGCAGCCCCGACAGGATCACCGGGGAGCTGTTTTTT. It yields the protein CASSPDRITGELFF.

This rearrangement joins TRBV6-4 to TRBJ2-1; TRBD1 matches at 10 bases. CDR1 MRHNA and CDR2 SNTAGT come from the germline V gene. The CDR3 has 16 residues. V dropped 2 bases and J dropped 5; count of bases not matched to a gene: 6. The CDR3 protein is CASSDQPGQGHNEQFF. Here the CDR3 DNA reads TGTGCCAGCAGTGACCAACCGGGACAGGGGCACAATGAGCAGTTCTTC.

The chain links TRBV2 to TRBJ1-3, with 7 bases aligning to TRBD1. Trimming removed 4 bases from V and 4 bases from J; junction bases left unmatched: 7. CDR1 SNHLY and CDR2 FYNNEI come from the germline V gene. The CDR3 spans 15 residues. This CDR3 reads CASSVEGAEGNTIYF. The CDR3 DNA follows: TGTGCCAGCAGTGTTGAGGGGGCCGAAGGAAACACCATATATTTT.

The chain links TRBV6-1 to TRBJ2-1; 7 bases fit TRBD1. The CDR3 length is 16 residues. The J segment lost 1 base and the V segment lost 1 base, leaving 4 bases of the junction unmatched. Germline CDR1 reads MNHNS; CDR2 reads SASEGT. The CDR3 DNA sequence: TGTGCCAGCAGTGAAGGACAGGGAAGATCCTACAATGAGCAGTTCTTC. Its protein product is CASSEGQGRSYNEQFF.

The chain is built from TRBV5-1 and TRBJ2-5, with TRBD1 matching 9 bases. This CDR3 contains 14 residues. Looked up from germline, CDR1 is SGHRS and CDR2 is YFSETQ. The J segment lost 2 bases and the V segment lost 7 bases, leaving 6 bases of the junction unmatched. The DNA of the CDR3 is TGCGCCAGCTTCCGGGACAGGGATCAAGAGACCCAGTACTTC. Encoded protein: CASFRDRDQETQYF.

The rearrangement uses TRBV2 and TRBJ1-5, with no clear D. The CDR3 extends over 13 amino acids. V was cut by 5 bases and J by 4 bases, with 9 bases left in between. CDR1 and CDR2 (germline): SNHLY, FYNNEI. The CDR3 sequence is CASSYNINQPQHF. The CDR3 nucleotides are TGTGCCAGCAGTTATAATATTAATCAGCCCCAGCATTTT. Supplemented by reference TRBV2 and TRBJ1-5, the full variable domain reads EPEVTQTPSHQVTQMGQEVILRCVPISNHLYFYWYRQILGQKVEFLVSFYNNEISEKSEIFDDQFSVERPDGSNFTLKIRSTKLEDSAMYFCASSYNINQPQHFGDGTRLSIL.

V is TRBV28 and J is TRBJ2-5; a weak D match, TRBD1 (6 bases). The CDR3 sequence is 14 residues long. V was clipped by 7 bases and J by 4 bases, with 16 bases between them. Per the germline V gene, CDR1 is MDHEN and CDR2 is SYDVKM. The CDR3, as DNA: TGTGCCAGCATTTCAGGGGCGGATGGAGAGACCCAGTACTTC. This codes for CASISGADGETQYF. Using reference TRBV28 and TRBJ2-5 for the parts outside the CDR3, the full variable domain is DVKVTQSSRYLVKRTGEKVFLECVQDMDHENMFWYRQDPGLGLRLIYFSYDVKMKEKGDIPEGYSVSREKKERFSLILESASTNQTSMYLCASISGADGETQYFGPGTRLLVL.

This clone was recorded only once. CDR3 region: CASSENAITDTQYF. The CDR3 DNA is TGTGCCAGCAGTGAAAACGCTATCACAGATACGCAGTATTTT. The V gene is TRBV6-4, the J gene TRBJ2-3; D is uncertain. Looked up from germline, CDR1 is MRHNA and CDR2 is SNTAGT. This CDR3 has 14 residues. V dropped 3 bases and J dropped 2 bases, with 9 bases sitting between them.

The chain recombines TRBV6-1 with TRBJ2-2, with D tentatively TRBD1 (6 bases). CDR3 length equals 13 residues. The germline V gene has CDR1 MNHNS and CDR2 SASEGT. V lost 6 bases to trimming and J lost 4 bases, with 9 bases between them. This CDR3 is CASSRGPTGELFF. The CDR3 nucleotides are TGTGCCAGCAGCAGGGGACCCACCGGGGAGCTGTTTTTT.

The chain employs TRBV23-1 and TRBJ2-2, with 9 nucleotides matching TRBD2. TRBV23-1 is labeled an ORF, and its function is uncertain. With V trimmed by 7 bases and J by 6 bases, 9 bases remained unmatched. The CDR3 extends over 15 amino acids. The CDR3 sequence is CASTTAGGRPGELFF. CDR3 nucleotide sequence: TGCGCCAGCACCACGGCGGGGGGGCGCCCCGGGGAGCTGTTTTTT.

The table lists this clone with a few counts. The CDR3 here is CATSSHGTGGGGQFF. CDR3 nucleotides: TGTGCCACCAGCAGCCATGGGACAGGGGGAGGGGGTCAGTTCTTC. The chain combines TRBV15 with TRBJ2-1; TRBD1 agrees at 11 bases. CDR1 and CDR2 from the germline V gene are LNHNV and YYDKDF (reference sequence). The trim removed 3 bases at V and 13 bases at J, leaving 11 bases unmatched. This CDR3 region has 15 residues.

The rearrangement uses TRBV10-1 and TRBJ2-7, with D tentatively TRBD2 (6 bases). V was cut by 2 bases and J by 1 base, with 9 bases left in between. Germline CDR1 is WNHNN and CDR2 is SYGVQD (reference sequence). This CDR3 region has 14 residues. The CDR3 nucleotides read TGCGCCAGCAGTGAGCGGGAGCCTTCCTACGAGCAGTACTTC. Amino acid sequence: CASSEREPSYEQYF.

J is TRBJ2-1 and V is TRBV30; D remains unclear. CDR1 is GTSNPN and CDR2 is SVGIG in the germline V gene (reference sequence). The V end was cut by 3 bases, the J end by 5 bases, with 11 bases between. CDR3 length: 13 amino acids. The CDR3 bases are TGTGCCTGGAGCTATCTGACCCACAATGAGCAGTTCTTC. It translates to CAWSYLTHNEQFF.

V and J are TRBV11-3 and TRBJ2-7, with D unclear. The CDR3 length is 13 residues. V gave up 0 bases and J gave up 3 bases, with 6 bases separating them. CDR1 is SGHNT, CDR2 YENEEA, per germline. The CDR3 DNA sequence: TGTGCCAGCAGCTTAGACCTGAACTACGAGCAGTACTTC. Its translation is CASSLDLNYEQYF.

This chain connects TRBV19 to TRBJ2-3; the D call may be TRBD1 or TRBD2 (5 bases each). V lost 3 bases and J 2 bases, leaving 12 bases between the germline ends. The CDR3 has 15 amino acids. The germline CDR1 and CDR2 sequences are LNHDA and SQIVND (reference sequence). Here the CDR3 reads CASSITGGSTDTQYF. DNA of the CDR3: TGTGCCAGTAGTATTACAGGAGGTTCCACAGATACGCAGTATTTT.

The chain employs TRBV27 and TRBJ1-4, with 8 bases lining up with TRBD1. V lost 5 bases to trimming and J lost 8 bases; unmatched junction nucleotides: 7. Germline CDR1 reads MNHEY; CDR2 reads SMNVEV (reference sequence). The CDR3 sequence is 14 residues long. The CDR3 loop is CASSRLTGEEKLFF. As DNA, the CDR3 is TGTGCCAGCAGTAGGCTGACAGGGGAGGAAAAACTGTTTTTT.

The gene calls are TRBV28 and TRBJ1-2; 9 bases agree with TRBD1. Germline CDR1 reads MDHEN; CDR2 reads SYDVKM. This CDR3 is 14 amino acids long. Trimming took 7 bases from V and 8 from J; bases not matched to a gene: 11. The CDR3: CASTISQDRGGYTF. CDR3 sequence (DNA): TGTGCCAGCACCATCAGTCAGGACAGGGGAGGCTACACCTTC.

This chain joins TRBV28 and TRBJ1-2; D is unresolved. CDR3 length equals 14 residues. The germline V and J ends were trimmed by 8 bases and 0 bases, with 13 bases remaining between them. Germline-derived CDR1 and CDR2 are MDHEN and SYDVKM. The CDR3 reads CASRVTPANYGYTF. CDR3 bases: TGTGCCAGCCGGGTAACACCTGCTAACTATGGCTACACCTTC.

CDR3 region: CASSPTFLAGVPDTQYF. The CDR3 coding sequence is TGTGCCAGCAGTCCGACCTTTCTAGCGGGAGTACCAGATACGCAGTATTTT. This rearrangement joins TRBV27 to TRBJ2-3; the match to TRBD2 covers 10 bases. Trimming cost V 5 bases and J 4 bases; bases outside gene matches: 12. The CDR3 runs to 17 residues. Germline loops: CDR1 MNHEY, CDR2 SMNVEV (reference sequence).

In its sample, this clone was seen a few times. The V and J genes are TRBV5-1 and TRBJ1-2; unclear D gene. Germline V gene sequence: CDR1 SGHRS, CDR2 YFSETQ. The CDR3 is 14 amino acids. V was clipped by 2 bases and J by 3 bases, with 11 bases between them. The CDR3 protein is CASSLDGSDYGYTF. The CDR3 DNA is TGCGCCAGCAGCTTAGACGGTAGTGACTATGGCTACACCTTC.

About this clone: Other DNA sequences within the sample encode an identical CDR3. The rearrangement joins TRBV18 to TRBJ2-1; TRBD2 agrees at 13 bases. The CDR3 extends over 15 amino acids. V trimming: 5 bases; J trimming: 4 bases; junction bases outside the gene matches: 2. Germline V CDR1 and CDR2: KGHSH, LQKENI. CDR3 sequence (DNA): TGTGCCAGCTCATCGGGACTAGCGGGGTACAATGAGCAGTTCTTC. Its protein is CASSSGLAGYNEQFF.